These 3 T cell receptor beta chains originate from one sample sequenced in a study of Graves' ophthalmopathy and Graves' hyperthyroidism. Investigators amplified TCR beta CDR3 regions from RNA transcripts. After a first-round RT-PCR with HTBI primers, a second-round multiplex PCR was run. TCRdb reprocessed the multiplex PCR reads via MiXCR and lists one record per CDR3 protein. Of a few hundred thousand distinct CDR3 sequences in the sample, around 20% were seen once. The sample consisted of peripheral blood. All receptors come from a woman aged 18-29 years with Graves' ophthalmopathy.

This rearrangement joins TRBV12-3 or TRBV12-4 to TRBJ2-5; tentatively, D is TRBD1 or TRBD2 (5 bases each). Trimming took 6 bases from V and 0 from J, leaving 14 bases between them. There are 15 residues in the CDR3. The DNA for the CDR3 is TGTGCCAGCAGCCGGGACCAGGCGTACCAAGAGACCCAGTACTTC. It specifies CASSRDQAYQETQYF.

This clonotype was seen ten or more times. The V call is TRBV4-3, the J call TRBJ2-2; D gene unclear. CDR1 and CDR2 from the germline V gene are LGHNA and YSLEER. This CDR3 has 14 residues. V gave up 0 bases and J gave up 6 bases, with 8 bases separating them. This chain's CDR3 is CASSQDVTSGELFF. In DNA form, the CDR3 reads TGCGCCAGCAGCCAAGATGTAACCTCCGGGGAGCTGTTTTTT.

This clonotype was observed many times. CDR3 in amino acids: CASSETGSNTGELFF. The CDR3 nucleotides are TGTGCCAGCAGTGAAACGGGGTCGAACACCGGGGAGCTGTTTTTT. The chain carries TRBV6-1 and TRBJ2-2; D is possibly TRBD2 (5 bases). Trimming stripped 2 bases from V and 0 bases from J, with 7 bases between. The CDR3 spans 15 residues. Looked up from germline, CDR1 is MNHNS and CDR2 is SASEGT.